This TCR beta chain came from a study of T cells in Graves' hyperthyroidism and ophthalmopathy. There are a few counts of this clonotype. Its antigen is not identified. What was amplified from RNA transcripts were TCR beta CDR3 regions. The HTBI primer set served for first-round RT-PCR of the TCR CDR3. From the multiplex PCR reads, TCRdb called clonotypes with MiXCR, one entry per CDR3 protein. This sample yields about 640,000 distinct CDR3 sequences, of which 45% are seen a single time; less than 8.5% belongs to the top ten. The CDR3 is 13 residues long. V lost 6 bases and J 2 bases, leaving 11 bases between the germline ends. The V gene's germline CDR1 is DFQATT and CDR2 SNEGSKA (reference sequence). Broader study findings: Model predictions of ophthalmopathy came a median about 6.3 months before onset.

The source of this sequence is an adult man with Graves' disease, either hyperthyroidism or ophthalmopathy (not recorded which). This rearrangement joins TRBV20-1 to TRBJ1-3; perhaps TRBD1 as D (5 bases). Sample: peripheral blood or thyroid tissue (not recorded which). The CDR3 here is CSATRGPGNTIYF. In DNA form, the CDR3 reads TGCAGTGCCACTAGGGGTCCTGGAAACACCATATATTTT.